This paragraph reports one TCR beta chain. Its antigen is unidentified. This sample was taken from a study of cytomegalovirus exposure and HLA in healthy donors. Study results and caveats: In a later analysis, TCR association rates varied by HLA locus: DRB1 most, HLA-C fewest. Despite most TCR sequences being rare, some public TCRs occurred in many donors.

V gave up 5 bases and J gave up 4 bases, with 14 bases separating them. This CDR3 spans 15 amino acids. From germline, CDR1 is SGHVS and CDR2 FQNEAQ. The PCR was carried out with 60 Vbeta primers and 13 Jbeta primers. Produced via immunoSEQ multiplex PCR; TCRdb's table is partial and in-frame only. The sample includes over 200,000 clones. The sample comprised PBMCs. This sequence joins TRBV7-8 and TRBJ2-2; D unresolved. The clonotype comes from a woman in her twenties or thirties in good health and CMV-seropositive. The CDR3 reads CASSLDNSGTGELFF. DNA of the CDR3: TGTGCCAGCAGCCTTGATAACTCGGGCACCGGGGAGCTGTTTTTT.